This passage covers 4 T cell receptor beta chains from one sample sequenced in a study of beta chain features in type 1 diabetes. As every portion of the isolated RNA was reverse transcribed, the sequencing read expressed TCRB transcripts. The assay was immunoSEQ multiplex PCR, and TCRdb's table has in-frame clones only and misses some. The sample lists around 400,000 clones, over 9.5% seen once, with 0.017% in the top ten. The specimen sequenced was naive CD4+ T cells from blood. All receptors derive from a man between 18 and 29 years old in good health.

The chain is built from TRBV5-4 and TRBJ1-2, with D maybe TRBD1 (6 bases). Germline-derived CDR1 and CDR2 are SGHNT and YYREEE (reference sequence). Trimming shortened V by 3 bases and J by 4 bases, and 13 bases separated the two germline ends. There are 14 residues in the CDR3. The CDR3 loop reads CASSSLTGIYGYTF. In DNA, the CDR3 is TGTGCCAGCAGCTCCTTGACAGGAATCTATGGCTACACCTTC.

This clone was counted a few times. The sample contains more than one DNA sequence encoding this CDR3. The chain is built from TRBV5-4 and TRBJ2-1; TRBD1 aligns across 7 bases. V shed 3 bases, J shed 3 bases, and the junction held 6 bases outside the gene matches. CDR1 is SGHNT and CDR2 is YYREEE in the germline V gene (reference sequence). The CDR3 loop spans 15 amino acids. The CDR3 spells CASSSNRGNYNEQFF. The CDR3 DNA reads TGTGCCAGCAGCTCGAACAGGGGCAACTACAATGAGCAGTTCTTC.

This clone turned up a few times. The chain's CDR3 is CASSLASGGRYNEQFF. The DNA for the CDR3 is TGTGCCAGCAGTCTGGCTAGCGGGGGACGATACAATGAGCAGTTCTTC. The J gene is TRBJ2-1, the V gene TRBV28; 10 nucleotides line up with TRBD2. Germline V CDR1 and CDR2: MDHEN, SYDVKM. J gave up 4 bases and V 5 bases, and 8 bases lay outside the gene matches. The CDR3 runs to 16 residues.

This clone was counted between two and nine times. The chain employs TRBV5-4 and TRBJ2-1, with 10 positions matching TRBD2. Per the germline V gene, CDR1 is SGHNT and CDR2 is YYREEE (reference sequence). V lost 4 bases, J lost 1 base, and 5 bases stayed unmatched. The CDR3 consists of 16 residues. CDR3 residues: CASSPETSGSYNEQFF. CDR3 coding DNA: TGTGCCAGCAGCCCCGAGACTAGCGGGTCCTACAATGAGCAGTTCTTC. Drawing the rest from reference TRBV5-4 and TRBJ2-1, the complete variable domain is ETGVTQSPTHLIKTRGQQVTLRCSSQSGHNTVSWYQQALGQGPQFIFQYYREEENGRGNFPPRFSGLQFPNYSSELNVNALELDDSALYLCASSPETSGSYNEQFFGPGTRLTVL.